Below are 30 T cell receptor beta chains sequenced from a single sample in a study of cytomegalovirus exposure and HLA in healthy donors. Sequencing was performed with immunoSEQ multiplex PCR; in TCRdb, only in-frame clones are kept and a portion is missing. This sample has about 130,000 clones, with roughly 89% found just once. Sequenced input: PBMCs. These receptors were taken from a woman between 18 and 30 years old in good health and CMV-seropositive.

This chain joins TRBV6-5 and TRBJ1-2; 8 bases line up with TRBD1. The germline V gene encodes CDR1 MNHEY and CDR2 SVGAGI. This CDR3 has 14 amino acids. The trim removed 6 bases at V and 4 bases at J, leaving 7 bases unmatched. CDR3 region: CASSRGQGSYGYTF. The CDR3 region has the DNA TGTGCCAGCAGCCGCGGACAGGGCAGCTATGGCTACACCTTC.

The chain is built from TRBV10-3 and TRBJ2-1; tentatively, D is TRBD2 (5 bases). Deletions cut 6 bases from V and 8 bases from J, with 20 bases between. Germline-derived CDR1 and CDR2 are ENHRY and SYGVKD. The CDR3 sequence is 15 residues long. The CDR3 here is CAISQAATATDEQFF. In nucleotides, the CDR3 is TGTGCCATCAGCCAAGCGGCAACCGCCACGGATGAGCAGTTCTTC.

V gene TRBV19 combines with J gene TRBJ1-3; 10 positions agree with TRBD1. Germline V gene data show CDR1 as LNHDA and CDR2 as SQIVND (reference sequence). V lost 7 bases and J lost 4; bases outside the gene matches: 7. The CDR3 sequence is 15 residues long. As DNA, the CDR3 is TGTGCCAGTACGTTCGGGACAGGGGTCGGAAACACCATATATTTT. It encodes CASTFGTGVGNTIYF.

The chain employs TRBV5-5 and TRBJ1-6; D gene ambiguous. Germline values: CDR1 SGHKS, CDR2 YYEKEE (reference sequence). The length of the CDR3 is 14 residues. Trimming shortened V by 6 bases and J by 10 bases, and 17 bases separated the two germline ends. In DNA, the CDR3 is TGTGCCAGCACCGCCGCCGGGGTCAACTCACCCCTCCACTTT. Encoded protein: CASTAAGVNSPLHF.

The chain links TRBV7-2 to TRBJ1-5; TRBD1 agrees at 8 bases. CDR1 SGHTA and CDR2 FQGNSA come from the germline V gene. The V gene end was trimmed by 1 base and the J gene end by 11 bases; junction bases not matched to a gene: 16. This CDR3 contains 17 residues. This chain's CDR3 is CASSLGTLGGQVVAQHF. The CDR3 bases are TGTGCCAGCAGCTTAGGGACTCTGGGGGGACAGGTCGTAGCCCAGCATTTT.

The table lists this clone with a few counts. The chain carries TRBV11-2 and TRBJ2-7; 12 bases agree with TRBD2. The CDR3 extends over 15 amino acids. V trimming: 6 bases; J trimming: 2 bases; junction bases outside the gene matches: 5. The germline CDR1 and CDR2 sequences are SGHAT and FQNNGV. The CDR3 sequence is CASRPTSGGPYEQYF. The CDR3 DNA follows: TGTGCCAGCAGACCGACTAGCGGGGGACCCTACGAGCAGTACTTC.

J is TRBJ1-1 and V is TRBV4-1; unclear D gene. The germline V gene encodes CDR1 MGHRA and CDR2 YSYEKL. CDR3 length: 14 residues. Trimming stripped 0 bases from V and 1 base from J, with 6 bases between. In DNA form, the CDR3 reads TGCGCCAGCAGCCAAGATGTCAGGAACACTGAAGCTTTCTTT. Translation gives CASSQDVRNTEAFF.

V and J are TRBV18 and TRBJ1-1, with 8 bases that match TRBD1. The V gene's germline CDR1 is KGHSH and CDR2 LQKENI. The CDR3 totals 16 residues. The junction had 8 bases not matched to a gene; V was cut back by 3 bases and J by 2 bases. This chain's CDR3 is CASSPPGTGYNTEAFF. CDR3 bases: TGTGCCAGCTCACCGCCCGGGACAGGATATAACACTGAAGCTTTCTTT.

V is TRBV7-2 and J is TRBJ1-2; 8 positions match TRBD1. Trimming removed 7 bases from V and 2 bases from J; junction bases left unmatched: 6. The CDR3 is 14 amino acids. Germline CDR1 SGHTA, CDR2 FQGNSA. The CDR3 nucleotides read TGTGCCAGCACGTCTAGACAGGGGAACTATGGCTACACCTTC. Protein product: CASTSRQGNYGYTF.

The chain carries TRBV28 and TRBJ1-5; 7 bases line up with TRBD1. Germline V gene lookup returns CDR1 MDHEN and CDR2 SYDVKM. The CDR3 is 14 amino acids. V dropped 7 bases and J dropped 9; count of bases not matched to a gene: 12. CDR3 nucleotides: TGTGCCAGCATTCCCGGGACAGTAAAACGGCCCCAGCATTTT. This translates into CASIPGTVKRPQHF. The full variable domain, completed using reference TRBV28 and TRBJ1-5, is DVKVTQSSRYLVKRTGEKVFLECVQDMDHENMFWYRQDPGLGLRLIYFSYDVKMKEKGDIPEGYSVSREKKERFSLILESASTNQTSMYLCASIPGTVKRPQHFGDGTRLSIL.

This sequence joins TRBV10-3 and TRBJ1-6; the D gene is possibly TRBD1 (6 bases). Germline-derived CDR1 and CDR2 are ENHRY and SYGVKD. This CDR3 comprises 14 residues. V gave up 4 bases and J gave up 8 bases, with 12 bases separating them. The CDR3, as DNA: TGTGCCATCAGTGTCCAGGGGAAGGATTCACCCCTCCACTTT. Translation: CAISVQGKDSPLHF.

This clone occurred a few times. The chain is built from TRBV28 and TRBJ1-3; D is unclear. The germline CDR1 and CDR2 sequences are MDHEN and SYDVKM. Trimming stripped 8 bases from V and 0 bases from J, with 5 bases between. This CDR3 spans 12 amino acids. Written as DNA, the CDR3 is TGTGCCAGCCATAGCTCTGGAAACACCATATATTTT. Translation: CASHSSGNTIYF.

This chain connects TRBV4-2 to TRBJ1-2, with D unresolved. The CDR3 sequence is 15 residues long. Germline loops: CDR1 LGHNA, CDR2 YNFKEQ. V dropped 5 bases and J dropped 3 bases, with 16 bases sitting between them. DNA for the CDR3: TGTGCCAGCAGCTCTAAGAAGCTCTTGGACTATGGCTACACCTTC. This translates into CASSSKKLLDYGYTF.

This clone showed up just once. The chain combines TRBV7-9 with TRBJ1-2; TRBD1 matches at 10 bases. Germline V gene lookup returns CDR1 SEHNR and CDR2 FQNEAQ (reference sequence). Trimming took 0 bases from V and 8 from J; bases not matched to a gene: 12. The CDR3 totals 17 residues. In DNA form, the CDR3 reads TGTGCCAGCAGCTTAGCGCGTGGGACAGGGGTATTGGTCGGCTACACCTTC. This encodes CASSLARGTGVLVGYTF. The variable domain in full, completed from reference TRBV7-9 and TRBJ1-2, reads DTGVSQNPRHKITKRGQNVTFRCDPISEHNRLYWYRQTLGQGPEFLTYFQNEAQLEKSRLLSDRFSAERPKGSFSTLEIQRTEQGDSAMYLCASSLARGTGVLVGYTFGSGTRLTVV.

Remarks on this clone: Sequence at one end of the junction differs from germline and may be a read error. CDR3 loop: CSVRRVYGYTF. In DNA form, the CDR3 reads TGCAGTGTTAGAAGAGTTTATGGCTACACCTTC. The chain employs TRBV20-1 and TRBJ1-2; no definite D call. The CDR3 extends over 11 amino acids. Germline loops: CDR1 DFQATT, CDR2 SNEGSKA (reference sequence).

This rearrangement joins TRBV5-8 to TRBJ1-1; TRBD1 might be the D (5 bases). The CDR3 has 14 amino acids. Trimming took off 3 bases at V and 6 bases at J, with 15 bases between the two ends. Germline V gene sequence: CDR1 SGHTS, CDR2 YDEGEE. This CDR3 reads CASSSQVTVPEAFF. CDR3 DNA: TGTGCCAGCAGCTCACAGGTGACTGTCCCTGAAGCTTTCTTT. Full variable domain (outside the CDR3, taken from reference TRBV5-8 and TRBJ1-1): EAGVTQSPTHLIKTRGQQATLRCSPISGHTSVYWYQQALGLGLQFLLWYDEGEERNRGNFPPRFSGRQFPNYSSELNVNALELEDSALYLCASSSQVTVPEAFFGQGTRLTVV.

The CDR3 sequence is CASSAAGVGYGYTF. In DNA form, the CDR3 reads TGTGCCAGCAGTGCAGCCGGGGTAGGGTATGGCTACACCTTC. The gene calls are TRBV6-1 and TRBJ1-2; unclear D gene. This CDR3 region has 14 residues. CDR1 is MNHNS and CDR2 is SASEGT in the germline V gene. The V end lost 4 bases, the J end lost 5 bases, and 14 bases lay between the germline ends.

The chain combines TRBV7-2 with TRBJ1-1; D is uncertain. This CDR3 has 14 residues. The germline V gene encodes CDR1 SGHTA and CDR2 FQGNSA. The V end was cut by 5 bases, the J end by 1 base, with 11 bases between. CDR3 DNA sequence: TGTGCCAGCAGCCAAATGACACCGAACACTGAAGCTTTCTTT. Translating gives CASSQMTPNTEAFF.

The chain carries TRBV9 and TRBJ2-1; 9 nucleotides match TRBD2. This CDR3 is 15 amino acids long. Germline CDR1 reads SGDLS; CDR2 reads YYNGEE. J gave up 8 bases and V 3 bases, and 9 bases lay outside the gene matches. Here the CDR3 DNA reads TGTGCCAGCAGCGCGGGCTGGACTAGCGTCGATGAGCAGTTCTTC. Protein product: CASSAGWTSVDEQFF.

This clone is a singleton in its sample. J is TRBJ2-7 and V is TRBV10-1, with a tentative D call TRBD2 (6 bases). The CDR3 loop spans 13 amino acids. Germline CDR1 and CDR2: WNHNN and SYGVQD (reference sequence). Trimming pared 2 bases from V and 3 bases from J, leaving 8 bases between. CDR3 protein: CASSERRGYEQYF. CDR3 coding DNA: TGCGCCAGCAGTGAGCGGAGGGGCTACGAGCAGTACTTC.

The chain uses TRBV5-4 and TRBJ2-5; D gene uncertain. The germline V gene encodes CDR1 SGHNT and CDR2 YYREEE (reference sequence). This CDR3 is 14 amino acids long. V was pared by 2 bases and J by 0 bases, with 8 bases between. Written as DNA, the CDR3 is TGTGCCAGCAGCTTAATCCGGGACCAAGAGACCCAGTACTTC. It is translated as CASSLIRDQETQYF. The full variable domain, completed using reference TRBV5-4 and TRBJ2-5, is ETGVTQSPTHLIKTRGQQVTLRCSSQSGHNTVSWYQQALGQGPQFIFQYYREEENGRGNFPPRFSGLQFPNYSSELNVNALELDDSALYLCASSLIRDQETQYFGPGTRLLVL.

The CDR3, as DNA: TGTGCCAGCAGCGCCGGGGGGGGGCCCCAGCATTTT. Its protein is CASSAGGGPQHF. This rearrangement joins TRBV9 to TRBJ1-5, with TRBD1 as a possible D gene (5 bases). The germline gives CDR1 SGDLS, CDR2 YYNGEE. V shed 3 bases and J shed 9 bases, with 10 bases lying between them. This CDR3 comprises 12 residues.

This chain uses TRBV10-1 with TRBJ2-3; no firm D call. Germline values: CDR1 WNHNN, CDR2 SYGVQD (reference sequence). Trimming left V 3 bases short and J 1 base short, with 8 bases between. This CDR3 comprises 14 residues. This CDR3 reads CASSDIAGTDTQYF. CDR3 DNA: TGCGCCAGCAGTGATATTGCGGGCACAGATACGCAGTATTTT.

The chain couples TRBV9 to TRBJ1-4; 8 positions agree with TRBD1. The CDR3 length is 17 residues. J was trimmed by 7 bases and V by 2 bases; bases with no gene match: 13. Germline V gene data show CDR1 as SGDLS and CDR2 as YYNGEE. CDR3 in amino acids: CASSVGIIQGVGEKLFF. The CDR3 nucleotides are TGTGCCAGCAGCGTTGGTATAATACAGGGGGTTGGTGAAAAACTGTTTTTT.

The chain joins TRBV19 to TRBJ2-7; the D gene is possibly TRBD2 (7 bases). V was clipped by 7 bases and J by 7 bases, with 17 bases between them. Germline V gene lookup returns CDR1 LNHDA and CDR2 SQIVND (reference sequence). There are 13 residues in the CDR3. CDR3 sequence (DNA): TGTGCCAGTACTAGGACGGGGGGCGAAGAGCAGTACTTC. Translating gives CASTRTGGEEQYF.

The genes are TRBV2 and TRBJ1-1, with D possibly TRBD1 on 5 matching bases. V dropped 4 bases and J dropped 7 bases, with 13 bases sitting between them. The CDR3 loop spans 13 amino acids. Looked up from germline, CDR1 is SNHLY and CDR2 is FYNNEI. In nucleotides, the CDR3 is TGTGCCAGCAGTGGGCAGGGTCGCCATGAAGCTTTCTTT. Amino acid sequence: CASSGQGRHEAFF.

The V gene is TRBV19, the J gene TRBJ2-5; 8 bases are shared with TRBD1. Unmatched junction bases numbered 12, after V lost 5 bases and J lost 4 bases. Germline CDR1 and CDR2: LNHDA and SQIVND (reference sequence). CDR3 length: 16 amino acids. CDR3 sequence reads: CASSWGTGDTIETQYF. As DNA, the CDR3 is TGTGCCAGTAGTTGGGGGACAGGAGATACCATAGAGACCCAGTACTTC.

The genes are TRBV2 and TRBJ2-3; weak D call: TRBD2 (7 bases). This CDR3 contains 16 residues. Germline CDR1 and CDR2: SNHLY and FYNNEI. Deletions cut 4 bases from V and 2 bases from J, with 16 bases between. The CDR3 DNA is TGTGCCAGCAGTGCTTGGGGGGGGCCCTCCACAGATACGCAGTATTTT. It encodes CASSAWGGPSTDTQYF.

The V and J genes are TRBV6-5 and TRBJ1-2, with unresolved D. V was shortened by 0 bases and J by 5 bases, with 7 bases between the two germline ends. CDR1 is MNHEY, CDR2 SVGAGI, per germline. The CDR3 consists of 13 residues. The CDR3 reads CASSYSKAYGYTF. The CDR3 region has the DNA TGTGCCAGCAGTTACTCGAAAGCTTATGGCTACACCTTC.

This chain joins TRBV4-1 and TRBJ1-2; D remains unclear. CDR3 length equals 13 residues. Germline CDR1 is MGHRA and CDR2 is YSYEKL. Between the trimmed V and J ends, which lost 1 base and 8 bases, there was a span of 11 bases. The CDR3 DNA reads as TGCGCCAGCAGCCAAGTGGGCCCTATGGGCTACACCTTC. Encoded protein: CASSQVGPMGYTF.